This T cell receptor beta chain was sequenced in a study of blood T cell repertoires in COVID-19. Background on the study: The origin of the acute and convalescent COVID-19 samples was the United States, Italy and Spain.

Method: immunoSEQ multiplex PCR; TCRdb's copy keeps in-frame clones and lacks some. Here the sample spans about 140,000 clones, about nine tenths being singletons. The clonotype was recovered from a human donor with COVID-19, enrolled during active disease. The donor label of this sample is uncertain. Sequencing input: peripheral blood.

This CDR3 is CASSLVADQETQYF. CDR3 DNA sequence: TGCGCCAGCAGCTTGGTTGCAGACCAAGAGACCCAGTACTTC. The chain combines TRBV5-1 with TRBJ2-5; D is unresolved. Between the trimmed V and J ends, which lost 0 bases and 0 bases, there was a span of 6 bases. Per the germline V gene, CDR1 is SGHRS and CDR2 is YFSETQ. The CDR3 runs to 14 residues.